This T cell receptor (beta chain) comes out of a study of T cells in Graves' hyperthyroidism and ophthalmopathy. This CDR3 contains 13 residues. The V gene's germline CDR1 is DFQATT and CDR2 SNEGSKA (reference sequence). Whole-study results and caveats: Ophthalmopathy, as predicted by the model, came a median about seven months after the prediction.

Note on this clonotype: Its target is not known. One junction end disagrees with the germline gene, perhaps due to a read error.

Researchers took RNA transcripts and amplified the TCR beta CDR3 regions from them. The HTBI set primed first-round TCR CDR3 RT-PCR. One entry per CDR3 protein, called by TCRdb with MiXCR from the multiplex PCR reads. Of about 700,000 distinct CDR3 sequences listed, 45% were seen once; the top ten hold more than 7%. Patients with uncontrolled infections, other autoimmune diseases, pregnancy or lactation were excluded. This chain links TRBV20-1 with TRBJ1-4; D is unclear. Material for sequencing was peripheral blood or thyroid tissue (not recorded which). The source of this sequence is an adult man with Graves' disease, either hyperthyroidism or ophthalmopathy (not recorded which). The CDR3 is CSALGLVDDKLFF. For the CDR3, the DNA is TGCAGTGCTTTAGGGTTGGTGGATGACAAACTGTTTTTT.